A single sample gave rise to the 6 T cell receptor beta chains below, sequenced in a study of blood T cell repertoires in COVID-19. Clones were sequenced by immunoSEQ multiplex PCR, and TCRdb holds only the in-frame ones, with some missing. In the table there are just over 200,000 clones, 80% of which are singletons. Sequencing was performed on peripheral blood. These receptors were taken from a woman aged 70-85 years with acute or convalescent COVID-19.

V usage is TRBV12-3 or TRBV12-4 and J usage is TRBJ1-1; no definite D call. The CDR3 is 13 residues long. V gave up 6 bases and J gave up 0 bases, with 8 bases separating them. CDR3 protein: CASSPLMNTEAFF. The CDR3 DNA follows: TGTGCCAGCAGCCCCCTTATGAACACTGAAGCTTTCTTT.

CDR3 sequence (DNA): TGTGCCAGCAGTCGCCTATTCTACGAGCAGTACTTC. Translating gives CASSRLFYEQYF. The genes are TRBV21-1 and TRBJ2-7; no check of the table's D call, TRBD2, against the DNA was made. TRBV21-1 is a documented pseudogene. CDR3 length: 12 amino acids.

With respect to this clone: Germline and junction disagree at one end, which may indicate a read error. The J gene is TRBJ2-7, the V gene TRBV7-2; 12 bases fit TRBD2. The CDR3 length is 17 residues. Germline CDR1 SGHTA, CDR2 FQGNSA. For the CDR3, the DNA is TGTGCCAGCAGCCTAGCGGGAGGGACCCTAGTGCGCTACGAGCAGTACTTC. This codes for CASSLAGGTLVRYEQYF.

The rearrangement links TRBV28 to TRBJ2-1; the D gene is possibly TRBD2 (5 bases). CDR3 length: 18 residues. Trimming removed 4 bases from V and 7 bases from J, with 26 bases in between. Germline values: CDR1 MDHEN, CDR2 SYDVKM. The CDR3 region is CASSSFPIASHLTNEQFF. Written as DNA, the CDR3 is TGTGCCAGCAGTTCCTTCCCTATAGCGTCGCATTTGACGAATGAGCAGTTCTTC.

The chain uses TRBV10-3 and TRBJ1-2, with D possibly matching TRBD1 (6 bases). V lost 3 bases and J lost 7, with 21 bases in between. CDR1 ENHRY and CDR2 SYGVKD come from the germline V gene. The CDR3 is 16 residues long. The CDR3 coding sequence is TGTGCCATCAGTGACCGCGAAGGGGCAGGGGCCGGTGGCTACACCTTC. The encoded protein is CAISDREGAGAGGYTF.

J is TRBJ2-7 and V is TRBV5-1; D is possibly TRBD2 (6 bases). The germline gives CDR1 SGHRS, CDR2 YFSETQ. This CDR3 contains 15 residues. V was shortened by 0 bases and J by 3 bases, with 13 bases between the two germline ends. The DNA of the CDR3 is TGCGCCAGCAGCTTGGGGGGTAGCGGAGACTACGAGCAGTACTTC. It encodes CASSLGGSGDYEQYF.